A single sample gave rise to the 22 T cell receptor beta chains below, sequenced in a study of blood T cell repertoires in COVID-19. Repertoires were generated with immunoSEQ multiplex PCR, while TCRdb's copy carries only in-frame clones and drops some. This table holds over 85,000 clones, roughly 87% found once. Material for sequencing was peripheral blood. The receptors stem from a human donor in a cohort sampled during active COVID-19.

The V call is TRBV5-4, the J call TRBJ2-5, with D unresolved. V shed 4 bases and J shed 0 bases, with 13 bases lying between them. CDR1 SGHNT and CDR2 YYREEE come from the germline V gene (reference sequence). The CDR3 is 15 residues long. The chain's CDR3 is CASSTKTTNQETQYF. The CDR3 DNA reads as TGTGCCAGCAGCACTAAAACCACGAACCAAGAGACCCAGTACTTC.

The rearrangement joins TRBV10-2 to TRBJ1-2, with D perhaps TRBD1 (5 bases). In germline, CDR1 is WSHSY, CDR2 SAAADI. This CDR3 contains 13 residues. Trimming stripped 2 bases from V and 4 bases from J, with 8 bases between. The CDR3 DNA reads as TGCGCCAGCAGTGAGCGGGGGGGCTATGGCTACACCTTC. Its protein product is CASSERGGYGYTF.

The chain recombines TRBV3-1 (or the pseudogene TRBV3-2) with TRBJ2-7, with 8 bases lining up with TRBD1. The CDR3 totals 13 residues. The germline gives CDR1 LGHDT, CDR2 YNNKEL (reference sequence). Germline trimming cut 4 bases from V and 7 bases from J; bases unmatched to any gene: 6. CDR3 sequence: CASSPQGAREQYF. The CDR3 bases are TGTGCCAGCAGCCCTCAGGGGGCTCGGGAGCAGTACTTC.

The genes are TRBV28 and TRBJ2-5, with 12 bases fitting TRBD2. V trimming: 4 bases; J trimming: 4 bases; junction bases outside the gene matches: 4. CDR3 length: 15 amino acids. CDR1 and CDR2 (germline): MDHEN, SYDVKM. The CDR3 loop reads CASSSLAGGGETQYF. Here the CDR3 DNA reads TGTGCCAGCAGTTCACTAGCGGGAGGCGGAGAGACCCAGTACTTC. Complete variable domain (other parts from reference TRBV28 and TRBJ2-5): DVKVTQSSRYLVKRTGEKVFLECVQDMDHENMFWYRQDPGLGLRLIYFSYDVKMKEKGDIPEGYSVSREKKERFSLILESASTNQTSMYLCASSSLAGGGETQYFGPGTRLLVL.

The V gene is TRBV12-3 or TRBV12-4, the J gene TRBJ1-2; D is perhaps TRBD1 (6 bases). CDR3 length: 13 residues. Trimming shortened V by 6 bases and J by 6 bases, and 14 bases separated the two germline ends. In nucleotides, the CDR3 is TGTGCCAGCAGCCACAGGGATCTGCATGGCTACACCTTC. It specifies CASSHRDLHGYTF.

V is TRBV9 and J is TRBJ2-2, with a possible D match to TRBD1 (6 bases). Germline V gene data show CDR1 as SGDLS and CDR2 as YYNGEE. The CDR3 has 18 amino acids. Trimming stripped 0 bases from V and 1 base from J, with 16 bases between. CDR3 region: CASSVEDSNSKNTGELFF. DNA for the CDR3: TGTGCCAGCAGCGTAGAGGACAGCAATTCAAAGAACACCGGGGAGCTGTTTTTT.

The chain employs TRBV29-1 and TRBJ2-7; D may be TRBD1 (6 bases). The CDR3 runs 14 residues. CDR1 is SQVTM and CDR2 is ANQGSEA in the germline V gene. Trimming removed 6 bases from V and 6 bases from J, with 21 bases in between. Here the CDR3 reads CSVGTSQGESEQYF. The CDR3 DNA reads as TGCAGCGTCGGGACATCCCAAGGAGAAAGCGAGCAGTACTTC.

The J gene is TRBJ2-2, the V gene TRBV5-1, with D possibly being TRBD1 (5 bases). The CDR3 covers 16 residues. V gave up 0 bases and J gave up 6 bases, with 15 bases separating them. The germline V gene has CDR1 SGHRS and CDR2 YFSETQ. This CDR3 is CASSLVAGHGAGELFF. Here the CDR3 DNA reads TGCGCCAGCAGCTTGGTTGCAGGGCATGGTGCCGGGGAGCTGTTTTTT.

V gene TRBV4-1 combines with J gene TRBJ2-3; 12 bases agree with TRBD2. V lost 4 bases and J lost 3; bases outside the gene matches: 20. CDR1 is MGHRA, CDR2 YSYEKL, per germline. The CDR3 consists of 21 residues. The CDR3 region has the DNA TGCGCCAGCAGCCTATACTCCCCCCTAGCGGGGGGGCCGGTCAGTACAGATACGCAGTATTTT. This encodes CASSLYSPLAGGPVSTDTQYF.

The CDR3 DNA reads TGTGCCTGGAGTCCAGGGATTACAGTAAACTATGGCTACACCTTC. Translation gives CAWSPGITVNYGYTF. This chain uses TRBV30 with TRBJ1-2; a possible D gene is TRBD1 (5 bases). The germline V gene encodes CDR1 GTSNPN and CDR2 SVGIG (reference sequence). Trimming took off 2 bases at V and 2 bases at J, with 15 bases between the two ends. This CDR3 contains 15 residues.

The genes are TRBV6-5 and TRBJ2-1, with 9 bases aligning to TRBD2. There are 15 residues in the CDR3. Trimming took 6 bases from V and 0 from J; bases not matched to a gene: 3. Germline lookup yields CDR1 MNHEY and CDR2 SVGAGI. The chain's CDR3 is CASRSGGNSYNEQFF. CDR3 bases: TGTGCCAGCAGGAGCGGGGGGAACTCCTACAATGAGCAGTTCTTC.

This clone was observed once. The chain is built from TRBV5-4 and TRBJ1-2, with 9 positions matching TRBD1. Germline CDR1 reads SGHNT; CDR2 reads YYREEE (reference sequence). The CDR3 runs 16 residues. The V segment lost 4 bases and the J segment 4 bases; nucleotides outside the gene matches: 11. DNA for the CDR3: TGTGCCAGCAGCCCAACCGGACAGGGGAGCACCTATGGCTACACCTTC. This gives the protein CASSPTGQGSTYGYTF.

The chain links TRBV10-3 to TRBJ2-7; D unresolved. Germline V lookup: CDR1 ENHRY, CDR2 SYGVKD. CDR3 length: 11 residues. V dropped 8 bases and J dropped 7 bases, with 12 bases sitting between them. Here the CDR3 reads CAIVAAGEQYF. The CDR3 coding sequence is TGTGCCATCGTGGCGGCTGGGGAGCAGTACTTC.

The J gene is TRBJ1-1, the V gene TRBV9; unclear D gene. The CDR3 covers 14 residues. V lost 4 bases and J lost 0, with 10 bases in between. Germline loops: CDR1 SGDLS, CDR2 YYNGEE. The CDR3 DNA reads TGTGCCAGCAGCCTTGGACTGCTGAACACTGAAGCTTTCTTT. It translates to CASSLGLLNTEAFF.

This clone came up once. DNA of the CDR3: TGTGCCAGCAGGGGACAGGGACCATTCTATGGCTACACCTTC. Amino acids: CASRGQGPFYGYTF. The chain has TRBV28 and TRBJ1-2, with 9 nucleotides matching TRBD1. Trimming cost V 6 bases and J 4 bases; bases outside gene matches: 6. CDR3 length equals 14 residues. In germline, CDR1 is MDHEN, CDR2 SYDVKM.

The V and J genes are TRBV7-3 and TRBJ2-3; D perhaps matches TRBD1 (5 bases). V was shortened by 5 bases and J by 3 bases, with 18 bases between the two germline ends. The CDR3 has 16 amino acids. The germline V gene encodes CDR1 SGHTA and CDR2 FQGTGA. The CDR3 DNA reads TGTGCCAGCAGCCCAAGGACAAGAACTCGGACAGATACGCAGTATTTT. Its translation is CASSPRTRTRTDTQYF.

On this clone itself: The sample contains more than one DNA sequence encoding this CDR3. The V call is TRBV5-6, the J call TRBJ1-6; 7 bases align to TRBD1. The ends lost 5 bases at V and 5 bases at J; junction bases unmatched: 4. This CDR3 region has 14 residues. Germline-derived CDR1 and CDR2 are SGHDT and YYEEEE. CDR3 amino acids: CASSPGQNNSPLHF. CDR3 bases: TGTGCCAGCAGTCCGGGACAGAATAATTCACCCCTCCACTTT.

V usage is TRBV28 and J usage is TRBJ2-5; D is ambiguous. Germline V gives CDR1 MDHEN, CDR2 SYDVKM. Trimming cost V 6 bases and J 2 bases, with 13 bases left between them. The CDR3 covers 14 residues. CDR3 nucleotide sequence: TGTGCCAGCAGGTCCTCGCAGAAACAAGAGACCCAGTACTTC. It codes for CASRSSQKQETQYF.

The chain carries TRBV30 and TRBJ1-6; D is perhaps TRBD1 (6 bases). Germline CDR1 and CDR2: GTSNPN and SVGIG (reference sequence). V gave up 3 bases and J gave up 6 bases, with 12 bases separating them. This CDR3 contains 14 residues. CDR3 residues: CAWSLGQINSPLHF. CDR3 sequence (DNA): TGTGCCTGGAGCTTAGGACAGATTAATTCACCCCTCCACTTT.

V and J are TRBV10-3 and TRBJ1-1, with TRBD1 as a possible D gene (5 bases). CDR1 and CDR2 (germline): ENHRY, SYGVKD. The CDR3 sequence is 15 residues long. V dropped 3 bases and J dropped 1 base, with 12 bases sitting between them. CDR3 region: CAISDLRGKNTEAFF. In DNA, the CDR3 is TGTGCCATCAGTGATTTGCGGGGGAAGAACACTGAAGCTTTCTTT.

V usage is TRBV7-8 and J usage is TRBJ2-7, with 10 bases lining up with TRBD2. The CDR3 covers 15 residues. With 2 bases clipped from V and 5 bases from J, the junction kept 6 bases outside the gene matches. Germline-derived CDR1 and CDR2 are SGHVS and FQNEAQ. The CDR3 loop reads CASSLNGAGGDEQYF. The DNA for the CDR3 is TGTGCCAGCAGCTTAAACGGAGCGGGGGGGGACGAGCAGTACTTC.

This clone was seen a handful of times. The chain uses TRBV5-6 and TRBJ1-1; D is possibly TRBD1 (6 bases). V shed 4 bases and J shed 0 bases, with 10 bases lying between them. This CDR3 is built from 14 residues. Germline V gene lookup returns CDR1 SGHDT and CDR2 YYEEEE. CDR3 coding DNA: TGTGCCAGCAGCCAGGGGACAATGAACACTGAAGCTTTCTTT. Residues: CASSQGTMNTEAFF.